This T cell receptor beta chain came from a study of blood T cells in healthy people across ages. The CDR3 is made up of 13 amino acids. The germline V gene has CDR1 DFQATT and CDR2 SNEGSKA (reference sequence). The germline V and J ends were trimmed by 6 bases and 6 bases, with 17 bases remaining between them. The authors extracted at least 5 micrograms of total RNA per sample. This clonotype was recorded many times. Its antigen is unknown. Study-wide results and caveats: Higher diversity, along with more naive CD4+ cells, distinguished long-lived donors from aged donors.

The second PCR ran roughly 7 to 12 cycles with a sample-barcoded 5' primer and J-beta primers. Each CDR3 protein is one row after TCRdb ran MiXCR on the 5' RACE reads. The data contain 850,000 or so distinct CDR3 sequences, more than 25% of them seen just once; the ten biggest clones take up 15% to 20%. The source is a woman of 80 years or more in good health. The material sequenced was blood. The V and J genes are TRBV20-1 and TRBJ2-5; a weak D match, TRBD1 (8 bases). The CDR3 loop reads CSATGGRGQTQYF. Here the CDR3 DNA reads TGCAGTGCCACGGGGGGCAGGGGGCAGACCCAGTACTTC.